The present TCR beta chain was sequenced within a study of T cell responses to AZD1222 COVID-19 vaccine. Assay: immunoSEQ multiplex PCR; the TCRdb copy retains only in-frame clones and omits some. This table holds 120,000 to 150,000 clones, 90% to 95% found once. This clone was seen only a few times. What it binds is not known. Study-wide results and limits: In the spike-specific TCR repertoire, nearly half reportedly target unmutated variant regions. When two AZD1222 doses had been given, Spike-specific TCR breadth and depth rose. The donor cohort was predominantly white British with a female majority, and clonal diversity may have been underestimated.

In germline, CDR1 is SGHTA, CDR2 FQGNSA. This CDR3 region has 15 residues. J was trimmed by 4 bases and V by 4 bases; bases with no gene match: 7. This rearrangement joins TRBV7-2 to TRBJ1-2; 9 nucleotides match TRBD1. The material sequenced was peripheral blood, taken on day 0 of AZD1222 vaccination. This clonotype was sampled from an adult in good health. CDR3: CASSSQGAFTYGYTF. In nucleotides, the CDR3 is TGTGCCAGCAGCTCACAGGGGGCGTTTACCTATGGCTACACCTTC.